This TCR beta chain appears in the sequencing data of a study of T cell responses to AZD1222 COVID-19 vaccine. V dropped 5 bases and J dropped 0 bases, with 11 bases sitting between them. The CDR3 extends over 14 amino acids. Looked up from germline, CDR1 is MDHEN and CDR2 is SYDVKM. Worth noting for this clone: Its antigen is still unknown.

Study-level results: There were mostly white British donors and more females than males, and clonal diversity was possibly underestimated. Reportedly, nearly half the spike-specific TCRs target unmutated variant regions. Just a handful of AZD1222 recipients tested seropositive at baseline.

The protocol was immunoSEQ multiplex PCR, while the TCRdb copy is restricted to in-frame clones and leaves out a portion. The table has about 130,000 clones, over 85% seen once; the top ten hold approximately 5%. The chain couples TRBV28 to TRBJ2-7; perhaps TRBD2 as D (6 bases). Sequencing used peripheral blood, obtained on day 0 of AZD1222 vaccination. The source of this sequence is an adult in good health. The CDR3 sequence is CASSQGLHSYEQYF. DNA for the CDR3: TGTGCCAGCAGTCAGGGACTTCACTCCTACGAGCAGTACTTC.